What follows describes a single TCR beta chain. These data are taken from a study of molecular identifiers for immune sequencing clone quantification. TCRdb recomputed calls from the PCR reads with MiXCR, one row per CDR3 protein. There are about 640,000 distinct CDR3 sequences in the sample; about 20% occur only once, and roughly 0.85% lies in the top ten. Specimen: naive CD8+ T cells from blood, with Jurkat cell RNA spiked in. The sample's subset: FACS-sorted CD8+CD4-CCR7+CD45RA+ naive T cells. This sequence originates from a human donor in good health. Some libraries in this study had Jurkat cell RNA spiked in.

As DNA, the CDR3 is TGTGCCAGCAGCCCCCAGCCGCGGATGAGCTCCTACGAGCAGTACTTC. Translation: CASSPQPRMSSYEQYF. J is TRBJ2-7 and V is TRBV7-9; no definite D call. There are 16 residues in the CDR3. V was cut by 5 bases and J by 0 bases, with 17 bases left in between. CDR1 and CDR2 (germline): SEHNR, FQNEAQ (reference sequence). Full variable domain (outside the CDR3, taken from reference TRBV7-9 and TRBJ2-7): DTGVSQNPRHKITKRGQNVTFRCDPISEHNRLYWYRQTLGQGPEFLTYFQNEAQLEKSRLLSDRFSAERPKGSFSTLEIQRTEQGDSAMYLCASSPQPRMSSYEQYFGPGTRLTVT.